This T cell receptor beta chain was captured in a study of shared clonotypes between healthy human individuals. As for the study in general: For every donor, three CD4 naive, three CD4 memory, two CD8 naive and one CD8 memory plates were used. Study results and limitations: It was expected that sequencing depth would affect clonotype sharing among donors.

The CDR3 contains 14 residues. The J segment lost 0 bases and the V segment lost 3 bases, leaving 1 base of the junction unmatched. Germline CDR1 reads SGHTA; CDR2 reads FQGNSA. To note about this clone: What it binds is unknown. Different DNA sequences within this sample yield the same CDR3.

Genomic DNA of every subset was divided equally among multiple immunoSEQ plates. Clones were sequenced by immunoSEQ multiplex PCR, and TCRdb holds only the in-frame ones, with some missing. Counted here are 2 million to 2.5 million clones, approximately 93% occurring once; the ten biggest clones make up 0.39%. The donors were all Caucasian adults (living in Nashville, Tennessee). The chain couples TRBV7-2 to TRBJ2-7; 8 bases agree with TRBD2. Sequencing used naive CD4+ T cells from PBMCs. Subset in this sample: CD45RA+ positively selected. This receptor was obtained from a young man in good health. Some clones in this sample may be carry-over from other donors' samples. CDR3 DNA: TGTGCCAGCAGCTTCCTAGCGGGCTCCTACGAGCAGTACTTC. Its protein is CASSFLAGSYEQYF.